A single sample gave rise to the 7 T cell receptor beta chains below, sequenced in a study of T cells in Graves' hyperthyroidism and ophthalmopathy. What was amplified from RNA transcripts were TCR beta CDR3 regions. The HTBI primer set was used in a first-round RT-PCR of the TCR CDR3. TCRdb processed the multiplex PCR reads anew with MiXCR; each CDR3 protein has one entry. There are a few hundred thousand distinct CDR3 sequences in the sample; approximately 14% occur only once, and around 7.3% lies in the top ten. The sample taken for sequencing was blood. The receptors originated from a woman aged 25 to 39 with Graves' hyperthyroidism.

In its sample, this clonotype was seen many times. The J gene is TRBJ2-1, the V gene TRBV29-1; maybe TRBD1 (5 bases). The CDR3 is 19 amino acids. Germline assignment: CDR1 SQVTM and CDR2 ANQGSEA. V shed 0 bases and J shed 0 bases, with 21 bases lying between them. CDR3 region: CSVEDPAGQGGVSYNEQFF. CDR3 nucleotide sequence: TGCAGCGTTGAAGATCCGGCAGGGCAGGGTGGGGTCTCCTACAATGAGCAGTTCTTC.

In this sample, this clonotype turned up many times. The chain's CDR3 is CASSGRLAEQFF. The CDR3 DNA sequence: TGTGCCAGCAGTGGGAGACTCGCGGAGCAGTTCTTC. The chain employs TRBV27 and TRBJ2-1, with a possible D match to TRBD2 (5 bases). The CDR3 is 12 residues long. V lost 5 bases to trimming and J lost 10 bases, with 12 bases between them. From germline, CDR1 is MNHEY and CDR2 SMNVEV (reference sequence).

Comments on this clonotype: A read error is possible here, since a much larger clone lies one base away. The chain couples TRBV6-1 to TRBJ1-2; the D gene is possibly TRBD1 (6 bases). Germline V gene sequence: CDR1 MNHNS, CDR2 SASEGT. The V end lost 7 bases, the J end lost 6 bases, and 21 bases lay between the germline ends. The CDR3 sequence is 15 residues long. CDR3 sequence: CASNPIGTCVNGYTF. The CDR3 bases are TGTGCCAGCAACCCAATCGGGACATGTGTGAATGGCTACACCTTC.

The sample holds many counts of this clonotype. The chain links TRBV5-4 to TRBJ2-3; tentatively, D is TRBD1 (7 bases). Trimming cost V 4 bases and J 5 bases, with 17 bases left between them. Germline assignment: CDR1 SGHNT and CDR2 YYREEE (reference sequence). This CDR3 region has 15 residues. CDR3 nucleotides: TGTGCCAGCAGCAGCCCGACAGGGCGGGGAGATACGCAGTATTTT. Translation: CASSSPTGRGDTQYF.

This clonotype was seen a handful of times. The rearrangement links TRBV10-3 to TRBJ2-1; 7 nucleotides match TRBD2. The CDR3 runs to 13 residues. Germline V gives CDR1 ENHRY, CDR2 SYGVKD. J was trimmed by 8 bases and V by 4 bases; bases with no gene match: 5. This CDR3 reads CAISVGGSDEQFF. The CDR3 DNA is TGTGCCATCAGTGTGGGCGGGAGCGATGAGCAGTTCTTC.

This clonotype turned up a few times. The chain links TRBV30 to TRBJ1-6; D might be TRBD1 (5 bases). Trimming stripped 5 bases from V and 14 bases from J, with 13 bases between. The CDR3 is made up of 11 amino acids. CDR1 GTSNPN and CDR2 SVGIG come from the germline V gene (reference sequence). The CDR3 loop is CAWGTGEALHF. The CDR3 nucleotides are TGTGCCTGGGGGACGGGTGAGGCCCTCCACTTT.

There are many counts of this clonotype. J is TRBJ1-1 and V is TRBV30; D might be TRBD1 (5 bases). There are 13 residues in the CDR3. Germline loops: CDR1 GTSNPN, CDR2 SVGIG (reference sequence). V shed 2 bases and J shed 3 bases, with 10 bases lying between them. CDR3 in DNA: TGTGCCTGGAGTTTAGGGGCCGACACTGAAGCTTTCTTT. It yields the protein CAWSLGADTEAFF.